Shown below are 27 T cell receptor beta chains from a single sample sequenced in a study of cytomegalovirus exposure and HLA in healthy donors. Both 60 Vbeta primers and 13 Jbeta primers went into the PCR. Sequencing was performed with immunoSEQ multiplex PCR; in TCRdb, only in-frame clones are kept and a portion is missing. This table has roughly 120,000 clones, 70% to 85% appearing once. Sequenced material: PBMCs. These TCRs come from a woman aged 40 to 55 in good health and CMV-seropositive.

The sample holds a few counts of this clone. The chain combines TRBV20-1 with TRBJ2-3; D remains unclear. The CDR3 runs 11 residues. The germline V gene has CDR1 DFQATT and CDR2 SNEGSKA (reference sequence). Trimming removed 1 base at V and 6 bases at J, with 5 bases between. The CDR3 DNA sequence: TGCAGTGCTAGAGGGAGCGATACGCAGTATTTT. Protein product: CSARGSDTQYF.

The chain uses TRBV27 and TRBJ2-1; a possible D gene is TRBD2 (6 bases). The CDR3 has 14 amino acids. With 6 bases removed from V and 2 bases from J, the gap between germline ends came to 11 bases. Looked up from germline, CDR1 is MNHEY and CDR2 is SMNVEV (reference sequence). CDR3 DNA: TGTGCCAGCAGAGAGCGGGCGACCTACAATGAGCAGTTCTTC. It encodes CASRERATYNEQFF.

This chain uses TRBV9 with TRBJ1-2; a possible D gene is TRBD1 (6 bases). V lost 4 bases and J 7 bases, leaving 20 bases between the germline ends. Germline V gene sequence: CDR1 SGDLS, CDR2 YYNGEE. The CDR3 totals 15 residues. CDR3 DNA: TGTGCCAGCAGCCTCGATTCCCCGGGGGGCGGTGGCTACACCTTC. As protein: CASSLDSPGGGGYTF.

This rearrangement joins TRBV29-1 to TRBJ2-7; 8 nucleotides agree with TRBD1. This CDR3 is built from 14 residues. The V segment lost 3 bases and the J segment 3 bases; nucleotides outside the gene matches: 7. Looked up from germline, CDR1 is SQVTM and CDR2 is ANQGSEA. Written as DNA, the CDR3 is TGCAGCGTTGACGGTACCGGACAGGGCTACGAGCAGTACTTC. It specifies CSVDGTGQGYEQYF.

The J gene is TRBJ2-5, the V gene TRBV19; a weak D match, TRBD2 (6 bases). The CDR3 is made up of 14 amino acids. Germline CDR1 LNHDA, CDR2 SQIVND (reference sequence). Deletions cut 4 bases from V and 1 base from J, with 10 bases between. CDR3 amino acids: CASSNGGSQETQYF. CDR3 in DNA: TGTGCCAGTAGTAATGGGGGGTCCCAAGAGACCCAGTACTTC.

Only a few counts were recorded for this clone. The chain couples TRBV4-1 to TRBJ2-4, with 9 nucleotides matching TRBD2. CDR1 is MGHRA and CDR2 is YSYEKL in the germline V gene. This CDR3 comprises 18 residues. The J segment lost 5 bases and the V segment lost 1 base, leaving 12 bases of the junction unmatched. In DNA form, the CDR3 reads TGCGCCAGCAGCCAAGTGCTGAGAATAGCGGGAGTGGAAAACATTCAGTACTTC. Protein product: CASSQVLRIAGVENIQYF.

Only a few counts were recorded for this clone. This rearrangement joins TRBV7-3 to TRBJ2-2; a weak D match, TRBD2 (5 bases). The germline CDR1 and CDR2 sequences are SGHTA and FQGTGA. Trimming left V 10 bases short and J 1 base short, with 16 bases between. The CDR3 extends over 15 amino acids. The CDR3 DNA reads as TGTGCCACCGGCCCGCGGGCGGGGAACACCGGGGAGCTGTTTTTT. Translation: CATGPRAGNTGELFF.

This rearrangement joins TRBV2 to TRBJ2-7, with 10 nucleotides matching TRBD1. The CDR3 runs 12 residues. CDR1 and CDR2 from the germline V gene are SNHLY and FYNNEI. J lost 6 bases, V lost 6 bases, and 2 bases had no gene match. CDR3 nucleotides: TGTGCCAGCAGGACAGGGGGCGGCGAGCAGTACTTC. Its protein is CASRTGGGEQYF.

This chain links TRBV4-1 with TRBJ1-1; a weak D match, TRBD1 (5 bases). CDR3 length: 16 residues. Trimming left V 5 bases short and J 4 bases short, with 20 bases between. Germline assignment: CDR1 MGHRA and CDR2 YSYEKL. CDR3 coding DNA: TGCGCCAGCAGCTCGACCAGATTGGGAAGGGGCACTGAAGCTTTCTTT. It translates to CASSSTRLGRGTEAFF.

J is TRBJ1-5 and V is TRBV19; 8 nucleotides align to TRBD1. The ends lost 3 bases at V and 5 bases at J; junction bases unmatched: 9. The CDR3 runs 16 residues. The germline CDR1 and CDR2 sequences are LNHDA and SQIVND (reference sequence). The CDR3 coding sequence is TGTGCCAGTAGTATGTCAGGGGGCAGTTCACATCAGCCCCAGCATTTT. Protein product: CASSMSGGSSHQPQHF.

The chain employs TRBV6-6 and TRBJ2-7, with D maybe TRBD2 (6 bases). In germline, CDR1 is MNHNY, CDR2 SVGAGI (reference sequence). Trimming shortened V by 2 bases and J by 0 bases, and 14 bases separated the two germline ends. The length of the CDR3 is 16 residues. Written as DNA, the CDR3 is TGTGCCAGCAGTTACACCGCTAGCGCCAGCTCCTACGAGCAGTACTTC. Translated: CASSYTASASSYEQYF.

The rearrangement joins TRBV11-2 to TRBJ1-1, with D tentatively TRBD1 (5 bases). CDR3 size: 14 residues. V lost 4 bases to trimming and J lost 1 base, with 10 bases between them. The germline CDR1 and CDR2 sequences are SGHAT and FQNNGV. This chain's CDR3 is CASSSGGRNTEAFF. Written as DNA, the CDR3 is TGTGCCAGCAGCTCGGGGGGACGGAACACTGAAGCTTTCTTT.

The chain links TRBV5-1 to TRBJ1-1; the D gene is possibly TRBD1 (5 bases). V shed 4 bases and J shed 0 bases, with 7 bases lying between them. From germline, CDR1 is SGHRS and CDR2 YFSETQ. The length of the CDR3 is 13 residues. CDR3 sequence: CASSVTVNTEAFF. CDR3 sequence (DNA): TGCGCCAGCAGCGTGACAGTGAACACTGAAGCTTTCTTT.

This clone was seen once. The genes are TRBV2 and TRBJ1-1; a weak D match, TRBD1 (6 bases). The CDR3 contains 14 residues. The germline V and J ends were trimmed by 7 bases and 5 bases, with 17 bases remaining between them. CDR1 and CDR2 from the germline V gene are SNHLY and FYNNEI. This chain's CDR3 is CASTVTGGGTEAFF. CDR3 DNA: TGTGCCAGCACCGTAACGGGGGGCGGGACTGAAGCTTTCTTT. The full variable domain, its missing parts supplied by reference TRBV2 and TRBJ1-1, is EPEVTQTPSHQVTQMGQEVILRCVPISNHLYFYWYRQILGQKVEFLVSFYNNEISEKSEIFDDQFSVERPDGSNFTLKIRSTKLEDSAMYFCASTVTGGGTEAFFGQGTRLTVV.

V is TRBV19 and J is TRBJ2-7; the D gene is possibly TRBD2 (6 bases). Germline V CDR1 and CDR2: LNHDA, SQIVND (reference sequence). Deletions cut 4 bases from V and 0 bases from J, with 7 bases between. The CDR3 consists of 13 residues. The CDR3 reads CASSSGVSYEQYF. Here the CDR3 DNA reads TGTGCCAGTAGTAGCGGGGTCTCCTACGAGCAGTACTTC.

The chain combines TRBV11-1 with TRBJ1-1, with a possible D match to TRBD1 (5 bases). The CDR3 has 12 residues. Germline V gene data show CDR1 as SGHAT and CDR2 as FQDESV (reference sequence). Trimming took off 3 bases at V and 5 bases at J, with 7 bases between the two ends. The CDR3 DNA reads TGTGCCAGCAGCTTCCAGGGAACTGAAGCTTTCTTT. Residues: CASSFQGTEAFF.

In this sample, this clone turned up once. This sequence joins TRBV29-1 and TRBJ1-2; the match to TRBD1 covers 9 bases. V shed 0 bases, J shed 7 bases, and the junction held 12 bases outside the gene matches. CDR3 size: 16 residues. Germline CDR1 reads SQVTM; CDR2 reads ANQGSEA. The CDR3 region is CSVEDLPGQGMRGYTF. The CDR3 DNA sequence: TGCAGCGTTGAAGATCTTCCGGGACAGGGTATGCGTGGCTACACCTTC.

The chain joins TRBV5-5 to TRBJ1-1; D possibly corresponds to TRBD1 (6 bases). V lost 1 base, J lost 1 base, and 8 bases lay in between. Germline V gene lookup returns CDR1 SGHKS and CDR2 YYEKEE (reference sequence). This CDR3 has 14 amino acids. For the CDR3, the DNA is TGTGCCAGCAGCTTGAGAGGGGGGAACACTGAAGCTTTCTTT. Translation gives CASSLRGGNTEAFF.

The chain recombines TRBV27 with TRBJ1-2, with D maybe TRBD1 (5 bases). Trimming took 2 bases from V and 8 from J, leaving 12 bases between them. The CDR3 totals 13 residues. CDR1 is MNHEY, CDR2 SMNVEV, per germline (reference sequence). The CDR3 DNA is TGTGCCAGCAGTTTAGGGGCAGCGTACGGCTACACCTTC. Translated, it gives CASSLGAAYGYTF.

This chain uses TRBV2 with TRBJ2-7; maybe TRBD1 (5 bases). The CDR3 sequence is 17 residues long. Trimming took 2 bases from V and 0 from J, leaving 17 bases between them. Germline assignment: CDR1 SNHLY and CDR2 FYNNEI. The CDR3 nucleotides read TGTGCCAGCAGTGAAACCGGAACCAGGACAACCTCCTACGAGCAGTACTTC. It specifies CASSETGTRTTSYEQYF.

The chain links TRBV30 to TRBJ2-1; 11 nucleotides align to TRBD2. V lost 2 bases, J lost 5 bases, and 2 bases stayed unmatched. The CDR3 extends over 14 amino acids. In germline, CDR1 is GTSNPN, CDR2 SVGIG (reference sequence). DNA for the CDR3: TGTGCCTGGAGTCTGGGACTAGCGGACAATGAGCAGTTCTTC. Its protein product is CAWSLGLADNEQFF. Full variable domain (outside the CDR3, taken from reference TRBV30 and TRBJ2-1): SQTIHQWPATLVQPVGSPLSLECTVEGTSNPNLYWYRQAAGRGLQLLFYSVGIGQISSEVPQNLSASRPQDRQFILSSKKLLLSDSGFYLCAWSLGLADNEQFFGPGTRLTVL.

The CDR3 DNA reads as TGTGCCAGCAGCTCCTCGGGGCTAGCGGGATCCCCCGGGTACGAGCAGTACTTC. Protein product: CASSSSGLAGSPGYEQYF. The chain combines TRBV7-9 with TRBJ2-7; 9 bases map to TRBD2. Per the germline V gene, CDR1 is SEHNR and CDR2 is FQNEAQ (reference sequence). Losses at the gene ends were 4 bases for V and 4 bases for J; bases not matched to a gene: 17. This CDR3 contains 18 residues.

This clone appeared a single time. V is TRBV4-1 and J is TRBJ2-7, with TRBD1 matching 7 bases. V shed 1 base, J shed 3 bases, and the junction held 9 bases outside the gene matches. Germline CDR1 MGHRA, CDR2 YSYEKL. This CDR3 has 16 residues. The CDR3: CASSQAARQGVYEQYF. The CDR3 DNA follows: TGCGCCAGCAGCCAAGCCGCGAGACAGGGTGTCTACGAGCAGTACTTC.

The V call is TRBV7-6, the J call TRBJ2-5; no definite D call. The V end lost 1 base, the J end lost 4 bases, and 7 bases lay between the germline ends. Germline V lookup: CDR1 SGHVS, CDR2 FNYEAQ. The CDR3 length is 13 residues. The CDR3 loop is CASSLGQVETQYF. The CDR3 DNA is TGTGCCAGCAGCTTAGGGCAGGTAGAGACCCAGTACTTC.

The chain uses TRBV11-2 and TRBJ2-7; 8 bases are shared with TRBD1. V lost 2 bases to trimming and J lost 0 bases; unmatched junction nucleotides: 6. Germline V CDR1 and CDR2: SGHAT, FQNNGV. This CDR3 has 16 residues. The CDR3 nucleotides read TGTGCCAGCAGCTTAAGGCGGCAGGGGGCCTCCTACGAGCAGTACTTC. Amino acids: CASSLRRQGASYEQYF.

This clone came up once. The chain links TRBV19 to TRBJ2-5, with D hard to call. In germline, CDR1 is LNHDA, CDR2 SQIVND (reference sequence). The CDR3 totals 11 residues. Trimming removed 3 bases from V and 4 bases from J, with 3 bases in between. Here the CDR3 reads CASSIRETQYF. The CDR3 DNA is TGTGCCAGTAGTATCCGAGAGACCCAGTACTTC. The full variable domain, completed using reference TRBV19 and TRBJ2-5, is DGGITQSPKYLFRKEGQNVTLSCEQNLNHDAMYWYRQDPGQGLRLIYYSQIVNDFQKGDIAEGYSVSREKKESFPLTVTSAQKNPTAFYLCASSIRETQYFGPGTRLLVL.

The chain combines TRBV28 with TRBJ2-5; 9 nucleotides line up with TRBD1. Germline-derived CDR1 and CDR2 are MDHEN and SYDVKM. The CDR3 is 14 residues long. J gave up 4 bases and V 7 bases, and 7 bases lay outside the gene matches. CDR3 loop: CASINRGRGETQYF. The CDR3 DNA sequence: TGTGCCAGCATCAACAGGGGGCGCGGAGAGACCCAGTACTTC.